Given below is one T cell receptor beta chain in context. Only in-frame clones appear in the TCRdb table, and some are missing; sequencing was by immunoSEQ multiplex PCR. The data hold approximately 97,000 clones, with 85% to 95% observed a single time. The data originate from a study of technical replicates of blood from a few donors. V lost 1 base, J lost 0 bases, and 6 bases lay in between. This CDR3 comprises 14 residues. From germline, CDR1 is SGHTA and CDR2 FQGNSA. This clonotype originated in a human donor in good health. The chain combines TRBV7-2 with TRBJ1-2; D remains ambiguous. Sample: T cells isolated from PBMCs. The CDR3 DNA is TGTGCCAGCAGCTTAGACTCTACTAACTATGGCTACACCTTC. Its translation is CASSLDSTNYGYTF.